This TCR beta chain was identified in a study of graft-versus-host responses after intestinal transplantation. Overall study findings and caveats: There were GvH clones found in recipient marrow, and some of them appeared first in ileum or blood. The presence of high graft-versus-host to host-versus-graft clonal ratios in allografts characterized patients with graft-donor T cell macrochimerism. Early post-transplant HvG declines were associated with peak circulating GvH clone levels.

Comments on this clone: Its antigen is not known.

The CDR3 spans 16 residues. Trimming pared 2 bases from V and 4 bases from J, leaving 18 bases between. Germline V gene lookup returns CDR1 SGHDT and CDR2 YYEEEE. Clones were sequenced by immunoSEQ multiplex PCR, and TCRdb holds only the in-frame ones, with some missing. The table has about 100,000 clones, about 90% seen once. V usage is TRBV5-6 and J usage is TRBJ2-5; D possibly corresponds to TRBD2 (5 bases). This sample comprised unstimulated CD4+ T cells sorted from spleen or lymph node cells, obtained before transplant. This receptor was obtained from a human donor who was the organ donor for an intestinal transplant. The CDR3 DNA follows: TGTGCCAGCAGCTTAATGGGCCCCGGGGTGGGAGAGACCCAGTACTTC. Its translation: CASSLMGPGVGETQYF.